Sequencing of this TCR beta chain was carried out in a study of blood T cell repertoires in COVID-19 (dated by TCRdb to the early 2020s). Context from the whole study: Samples covering the acute and convalescent phases of COVID-19 were provided by collaborators in the United States, Italy and Spain. The prospective study material was composed of cDNA or gDNA derived from T cells, B-cell-depleted T cells, or PBMCs. Subjects who had been exposed to COVID-19, were actively infected with it, or had recovered from it provided the deeply sampled blood TCRbeta repertoires that made up the dataset. The repertoires were released in a freely available public database meant as a resource for research on the immune response to SARS-CoV-2. The samples were drawn from the first 160 participants of the ongoing ImmuneRACE study and from some 1,300 subjects provided by 6 global collaborators. Nearly every sample came with metadata listing a de-identified subject ID, COVID-19 status, age in years and sex. Where available, HLA class I and class II types were obtained from metadata supplied by the sample provider rather than from assay-based typing.

Here is what the overall study found, with its caveats: The amount of clinical and demographic metadata varied by source and participant and was provided uncurated.

The collaborating institutions used their own protocols to collect whole blood in K2EDTA tubes. For TCRbeta analysis, collaborator samples were shipped as frozen whole blood, as isolated PBMCs, or as DNA extracted from either sample type. The immunoSEQ Assay, a bias-controlled multiplex PCR, was used to amplify TCRbeta CDR3 regions from genomic DNA. Per the original workflow: Within the assay, amplification of reference gene primers was used to estimate how many nucleated cells each sample contained. Sequence reads were collapsed and filtered to measure the absolute abundance of every unique TCRbeta CDR3 rearrangement. For each sample, productive Simpson clonality was calculated as the square root of Simpson's diversity index over productive rearrangements. In TCRdb, the immuneACCESS table is reduced to in-frame sequences with V and J assigned. These tables do not hold every clone; where another copy was compared, an unresolved V gene accounts for under half, and the others remain unexplained. V, J and clone size are those of that table, while D and trimming were read from the DNA. In this sample the table shows a few hundred thousand clones, roughly 86% of which occur a single time. Of the sample, approximately 2.9% is held by the ten largest clones.

V and J lose 5 bases and 0 bases, and a span of 14 bases separates them. Taken from cysteine to phenylalanine, the CDR3 has 15 residues. Only the CDR3 region is kept as DNA, spanning 45 bases read in frame from base 1. According to the germline V gene, CDR1 reads SGHTA and CDR2 reads FQGNSA. In the case of this clone: Its antigen target is currently unknown. No per-base quality is available; no much larger clone lies one base away.

The clonotype was recovered from a man aged 55 to 70 with acute or convalescent COVID-19. The rearrangement joined TRBV7-2 to TRBJ2-7; TRBD2 is possibly the D segment (6 matching bases). Source material: peripheral blood. The DNA sequence is given as TGTGCCAGCAGCGCCCCGCGGGGCGGCTCCTACGAGCAGTACTTC. The translation is CASSAPRGGSYEQYF.